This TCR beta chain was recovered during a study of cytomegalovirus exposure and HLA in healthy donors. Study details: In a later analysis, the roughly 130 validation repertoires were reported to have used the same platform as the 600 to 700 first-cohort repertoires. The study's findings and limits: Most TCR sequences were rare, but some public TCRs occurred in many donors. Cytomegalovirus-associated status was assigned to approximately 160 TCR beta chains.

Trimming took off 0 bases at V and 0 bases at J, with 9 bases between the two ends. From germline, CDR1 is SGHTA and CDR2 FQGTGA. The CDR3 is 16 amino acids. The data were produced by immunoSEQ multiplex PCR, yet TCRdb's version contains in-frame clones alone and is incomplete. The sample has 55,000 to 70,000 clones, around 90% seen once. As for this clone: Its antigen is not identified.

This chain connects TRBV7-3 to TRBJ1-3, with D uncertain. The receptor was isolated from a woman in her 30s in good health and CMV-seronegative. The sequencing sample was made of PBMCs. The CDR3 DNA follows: TGTGCCAGCAGCTTAACGGCCGGGAGCTCTGGAAACACCATATATTTT. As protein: CASSLTAGSSGNTIYF.